The sample holds many counts of the clone carrying this T cell receptor (beta chain). The antigen remains unidentified. The CDR3 has 12 amino acids. The J segment lost 5 bases and the V segment lost 6 bases, leaving 4 bases of the junction unmatched. Germline V CDR1 and CDR2: SQVTM, ANQGSEA. The data were obtained in a study of CD8+CD57+ T cells in acquired aplastic anemia. Study details: The mean DNA yield obtained from sorted CD4+ and CD8+ cells came to 3 to 3.5 ug.

Previously, flow cytometry had revealed CD8+CD57+ cell expansion in the patients chosen for sequencing. Every one of the patients had aplastic anemia (severe, acquired). Researchers used genomic DNA as the template to profile TCR beta VDJ and CDR3. TCRdb reanalysed the reads using MiXCR and keeps one entry per CDR3 protein. The profile covers hundreds of thousands of distinct CDR3 sequences, with about a third appearing a single time and nearly 0.85% taken by the ten largest. Overall study findings and caveats: Patients did not significantly differ from controls in CD8+ Simpson's diversity.

The J gene is TRBJ1-2, the V gene TRBV29-1; 9 bases line up with TRBD1. Sequenced material: sorted CD4+, CD8+, or CD8+CD57+ T cells (not recorded which) from PBMCs. The receptor was derived from a human donor with aplastic anemia. CDR3 DNA: TGCAGCGTAGACGGACAGGGGTATGGCTACACCTTC. Protein product: CSVDGQGYGYTF.